This T cell receptor beta chain was documented in a study of cytomegalovirus exposure and HLA in healthy donors. Germline V lookup: CDR1 MDHEN, CDR2 SYDVKM. The CDR3 contains 12 residues. V lost 9 bases and J 0 bases, leaving 3 bases between the germline ends. Each donor was healthy, and each was a bone marrow donor. Study outcomes and limitations: Data from an earlier analysis indicated that most TCR beta V segments were productive either about 90% or about 30% of the time. A cluster of highly shared sequence variants was likely a sequencing artifact.

For this clone: Its antigen is currently unknown.

PCR used 60 Vbeta primers and 13 Jbeta primers. Clones were sequenced by immunoSEQ multiplex PCR, and TCRdb holds only the in-frame ones, with some missing. The data show some 56,000 clones, 82% seen once. The chain recombines TRBV28 with TRBJ2-6, with D hard to call. This clonotype was obtained from a man aged 50-60 years in good health and CMV-seronegative. The sample taken for sequencing was PBMCs. CDR3 DNA sequence: TGTGCCAGTAACTCTGGGGCCAACGTCCTGACTTTC. Translated: CASNSGANVLTF.